This TCR beta chain was sequenced for a study of shared clonotypes between healthy human individuals. It was at deep level that the assay was run. Investigators spread the genomic DNA of each subset evenly over several immunoSEQ plates. Assay: immunoSEQ multiplex PCR; the TCRdb copy retains only in-frame clones and omits some. The sample lists about 600,000 clones, 70% to 80% occurring once. The CDR3 is 16 residues long. V lost 2 bases and J lost 0; bases outside the gene matches: 4. The V gene's germline CDR1 is MNHNY and CDR2 SVGAGI (reference sequence). Researchers drew on some 97 million PBMCs for genomic DNA from unsorted samples.

Sequencing was done on a sample of PBMCs. The chain couples TRBV6-6 to TRBJ2-5; 9 bases align to TRBD2. This TCR was recovered from a woman between 40 and 55 years old in good health. Some clones in this sample may be carry-over from other donors' samples. CDR3 residues: CASSYGGRGYQETQYF. The DNA for the CDR3 is TGTGCCAGCAGTTACGGCGGGAGGGGGTACCAAGAGACCCAGTACTTC.